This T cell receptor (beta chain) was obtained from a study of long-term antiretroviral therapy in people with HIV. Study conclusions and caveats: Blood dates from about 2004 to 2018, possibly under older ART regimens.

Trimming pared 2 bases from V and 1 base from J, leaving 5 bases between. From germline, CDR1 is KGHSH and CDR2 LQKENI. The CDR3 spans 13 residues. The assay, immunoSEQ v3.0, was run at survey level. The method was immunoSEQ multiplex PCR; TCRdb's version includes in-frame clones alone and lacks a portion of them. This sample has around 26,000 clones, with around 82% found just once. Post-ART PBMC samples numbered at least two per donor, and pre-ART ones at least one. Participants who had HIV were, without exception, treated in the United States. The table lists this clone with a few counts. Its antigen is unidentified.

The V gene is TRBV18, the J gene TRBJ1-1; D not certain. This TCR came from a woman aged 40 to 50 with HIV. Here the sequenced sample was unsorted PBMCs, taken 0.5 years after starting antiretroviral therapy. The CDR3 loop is CASSPSPNTEAFF. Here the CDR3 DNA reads TGTGCCAGCTCACCATCTCCGAACACTGAAGCTTTCTTT.